This T cell receptor (beta chain) emerged from a study of blood T cell repertoires in COVID-19. Study context: The cDNA or gDNA used as material had been derived from T cells, B-cell-depleted T cells, or PBMCs.

How the authors handled the data: Scientists estimated how many nucleated cells there were by amplifying reference gene primers. Profiling relied on immunoSEQ multiplex PCR, and the TCRdb table lists in-frame clones only, not all of them. V, J and clone size are those of that table, while D and trimming were read from the DNA. The sample contains 150,000 to 200,000 clones, more than 85% of which appear only once. Per the germline V gene, CDR1 is SQVTM and CDR2 is ANQGSEA. The CDR3 is 18 amino acids. With 1 base removed from V and 0 bases from J, the gap between germline ends came to 21 bases. Residents of about two dozen US areas, aged about 18 to 89 years, made up the participants. In assigning cohorts, the study relied on participant-reported clinical history.

The clonotype originates from a human donor with acute COVID-19. The donor label of this sample is uncertain. This rearrangement joins TRBV29-1 to TRBJ1-1, with D possibly matching TRBD1 (6 bases). The sequenced sample consisted of PBMCs or T cells enriched from blood (not recorded which). The CDR3 nucleotides are TGCAGCGTTGAAGCCCTCGGACAGAAGAACTTCATGAACACTGAAGCTTTCTTT. Its protein product is CSVEALGQKNFMNTEAFF. Using reference TRBV29-1 and TRBJ1-1 for the parts outside the CDR3, the full variable domain is SAVISQKPSRDICQRGTSLTIQCQVDSQVTMMFWYRQQPGQSLTLIATANQGSEATYESGFVIDKFPISRPNLTFSTLTVSNMSPEDSSIYLCSVEALGQKNFMNTEAFFGQGTRLTVV.